These T cell receptor beta chains were read from a single sample in a study of blood T cells in healthy people across ages. TCRdb passed the 5' RACE reads through MiXCR, listing each CDR3 protein once. Of hundreds of thousands of distinct CDR3 sequences listed, more than 25% are singletons. Source material: blood. The source of these receptors is an elderly woman in good health. The conserved cysteine and the conserved F or W are not part of the CDR3 here.

V,length,J,CDR3
TRBV18,14,TRBJ1-5,ASSPNLSGLPRPQH
TRBV15,14,TRBJ2-1,ATSRVGSGRGNEQF
TRBV20-1,13,TRBJ2-3,SARDVRGYTDTQY
TRBV10-3,11,TRBJ1-2,AISELRTSGYT
TRBV19,16,TRBJ1-2,ASTKGVRGRDRITGYT
TRBV2,12,TRBJ1-5,ASSGDSFGQPQH
TRBV20-1,12,TRBJ1-3,SASKGASGNTIY
TRBV6-5,12,TRBJ1-6,ASSYSQYNSPLH
TRBV6-1,13,.,ASSQHDTTGETQY
TRBV7-2,14,TRBJ2-3,ASSLIAGAVTDTQY
TRBV7-2,15,TRBJ2-3,ASSLGSGLARGDTQY
TRBV7-6,12,TRBJ1-1,ASSLGHTGTEAF
TRBV6-5,15,TRBJ2-5,ASSYSGRGLFGETQD
TRBV7-2,11,TRBJ1-2,ASSSQGIYGYT
TRBV29-1,13,TRBJ2-3,SVILAGGGTDTQY
TRBV7-8,11,TRBJ2-3,ASSWGVTDTQY
TRBV20-1,11,TRBJ1-4,SATGTGDEKLF
TRBV12-3/TRBV12-4,12,.,ASSFRVSTYEQY
TRBV7-9,12,TRBJ2-1,ASSCGTSGDVAF
TRBV3-1,16,TRBJ1-4,ASSQDPQAGATNEKLF
TRBV6-2/TRBV6-3,12,TRBJ1-5,ASSYTGQRQPQH
TRBV3-1,13,TRBJ2-3,ASSPGGQGPDTQY
TRBV4-1,12,TRBJ1-5,ASRAGVAGQPQH
TRBV5-1,13,TRBJ1-1,ASSLAGSTGTEAF
TRBV7-2,13,TRBJ1-1,ASRREGPGNTEAF
TRBV7-2,13,TRBJ1-2,ASSLAGTGDYGYT
TRBV6-2/TRBV6-3,14,TRBJ2-5,ASSYWTSGANNERY
TRBV20-1,11,TRBJ1-1,RDGDRYNTEAF
TRBV3-1,13,TRBJ2-5,ASSQNQGGQETQY
TRBV29-1,11,TRBJ2-5,SVALNGGLEQY
TRBV28,13,TRBJ2-5,ASSLASGGLETQY
TRBV5-1,11,TRBJ2-3,ASSLEGRDTQY
TRBV2,10,TRBJ2-7,ASSVDVYEQY
TRBV6-2/TRBV6-3,15,TRBJ1-5,TSSYSSFRGSNQPQH
TRBV3-1,12,TRBJ1-5,ASSQAGLNQPQH
TRBV5-1,17,TRBJ2-1,ASSPLGSGEPGYRNEQF
TRBV4-3,12,TRBJ1-4,ASSQDYRPEKLF
TRBV20-1,10,TRBJ1-5,SAWDRDQPQH
TRBV20-1,13,TRBJ2-1,SATGTGASYNEQF
TRBV6-5,13,TRBJ2-2,ASTYMRTNTGELF
TRBV5-1,13,TRBJ1-2,ASSPEGVRNYGYT
TRBV5-4,13,TRBJ1-2,ASSSRGREGNGYT
TRBV6-2/TRBV6-3,12,TRBJ2-3,ASRTSGGVNTQY
TRBV4-3,12,TRBJ2-7,ASSQLQSSYEQY
TRBV7-9,12,TRBJ2-3,ASSPGARDNTQY
TRBV25-1,13,TRBJ2-5,ASSEGFGVGETQY
TRBV3-1,12,TRBJ2-1,ASKGQSGYNEQF
TRBV6-2/TRBV6-3,13,TRBJ2-7,ASGSWLASSYEQY
TRBV6-6,12,TRBJ2-3,ASSQQGARDTQY
TRBV6-2/TRBV6-3,13,TRBJ2-4,ASSHLRVAKNIRY
TRBV5-4,12,TRBJ2-5,ASSLETFQETQY
TRBV20-1,14,TRBJ1-4,SAIGGTAATNEKLF
TRBV14,12,TRBJ2-7,ASSPYVSRGEQY